This T cell receptor (beta chain) was obtained from a study of blood T cell repertoires in COVID-19. As handled by the study authors: Nucleated cell number was recorded as an estimate derived from reference gene primer amplification. Clones were sequenced by immunoSEQ multiplex PCR, and TCRdb holds only the in-frame ones, with some missing. That table supplies the V and J calls and clone size; D and trimming were determined from the DNA. The table records about 200,000 clones, 87% of them present only once. This CDR3 has 15 amino acids. Trimming took 6 bases from V and 9 from J; bases not matched to a gene: 8. Germline values: CDR1 SNHLY, CDR2 FYNNEI.

This clonotype was obtained from a woman younger than 45 who had recovered from COVID-19. The rearrangement uses TRBV2 and TRBJ2-2, with 12 bases that match TRBD2. Sequenced sample: PBMCs or T cells enriched from blood (not recorded which). This chain's CDR3 is CASRASTSGSWELFF. Here the CDR3 DNA reads TGTGCCAGCAGAGCTTCGACTAGCGGGAGTTGGGAGCTGTTTTTT.